The clone carrying this T cell receptor beta chain was counted a few times. The antigen remains undetermined. This sample stems from a study of beta chain features in type 1 diabetes. General observations from the study: All four CD4+ subsets of Type 1 diabetes patients contained TCRB CDR3s that were moderately but significantly shorter.

The germline V and J ends were trimmed by 1 base and 7 bases, with 7 bases remaining between them. The V gene's germline CDR1 is SGHVS and CDR2 FNYEAQ. This CDR3 comprises 13 residues. Reverse transcription of all isolated RNA meant that expressed TCRB transcripts were sequenced. Some clones are missing from TCRdb's copy, which holds only in-frame ones; the method was immunoSEQ multiplex PCR. There are about 160,000 clones in the sample; approximately 9.1% occur only once, and about 0.75% lies in the top ten. The sequenced material came from central memory CD4+ T cells from blood. This sequence was found in a woman in her thirties with type 1 diabetes. The chain carries TRBV7-6 and TRBJ2-2; perhaps TRBD1 as D (5 bases). This chain's CDR3 is CASSLGGFGELFF. The CDR3 DNA is TGTGCCAGCAGCTTAGGGGGCTTCGGGGAGCTGTTTTTT.